This T cell receptor (beta chain) originates from a study of OX40 agonist ivuxolimab in advanced cancers. The wider study: A mean age of around 60 years, range about 20 to 79, was recorded, and 80% to 90% were male.

The germline V gene encodes CDR1 SGHNT and CDR2 YYREEE (reference sequence). V lost 0 bases and J lost 3, with 9 bases in between. The CDR3 spans 15 residues. Generated by immunoSEQ multiplex PCR, the TCRdb table keeps only in-frame clones and is missing some. The sample has about 68,000 clones, roughly nine tenths seen once; the top ten hold under 0.4%. The chain employs TRBV5-4 and TRBJ1-4; D is undetermined. The clonotype was recovered from an adult with an advanced solid tumor such as melanoma, head and neck, liver or kidney cancer. The source was CD4+ or CD8+ T cells sorted from blood, collected in a trial of the OX40 agonist ivuxolimab. The CDR3 is CASSLGGHANEKLFF. Written as DNA, the CDR3 is TGTGCCAGCAGCTTGGGAGGGCACGCTAATGAAAAACTGTTTTTT.